Each of the 15 T cell receptor beta chains below was sequenced from the same sample in a study of OX40 agonist ivuxolimab in advanced cancers. The data were produced by immunoSEQ multiplex PCR, yet TCRdb's version contains in-frame clones alone and is incomplete. The data show 20,000 or so clones, about 87% seen once. The specimen comprised CD4+ or CD8+ T cells sorted from blood, sampled in a trial of the OX40 agonist ivuxolimab. Receptors were obtained from an adult with an advanced solid tumor such as melanoma, head and neck, liver or kidney cancer.

This clone was picked up one time. The chain couples TRBV18 to TRBJ1-1; perhaps TRBD1 as D (6 bases). V was pared by 0 bases and J by 0 bases, with 8 bases between. This CDR3 has 15 amino acids. Germline CDR1 and CDR2: KGHSH and LQKENI. CDR3 sequence: CASSPPGALNTEAFF. CDR3 coding DNA: TGTGCCAGCTCACCACCGGGGGCCCTGAACACTGAAGCTTTCTTT.

This clone has more than one count but fewer than ten. The chain combines TRBV28 with TRBJ1-1, with unresolved D. The CDR3 extends over 14 amino acids. Germline lookup yields CDR1 MDHEN and CDR2 SYDVKM. Trimming stripped 6 bases from V and 1 base from J, with 12 bases between. The CDR3 region is CASSLGTTNTEAFF. The CDR3 DNA is TGTGCCAGCAGCTTAGGCACTACGAACACTGAAGCTTTCTTT.

The V and J genes are TRBV18 and TRBJ2-1; D remains unclear. CDR1 is KGHSH and CDR2 is LQKENI in the germline V gene. There are 13 residues in the CDR3. V was clipped by 2 bases and J by 5 bases, with 7 bases between them. The CDR3, as DNA: TGTGCCAGCTCACCAACGCAGGACAATGAGCAGTTCTTC. This encodes CASSPTQDNEQFF.

The chain has TRBV27 and TRBJ2-7, with 8 bases fitting TRBD1. Germline V lookup: CDR1 MNHEY, CDR2 SMNVEV (reference sequence). CDR3 length: 14 residues. Trimming took 3 bases from V and 5 from J; bases not matched to a gene: 6. The CDR3 loop is CASSFLGQGDEQYF. The CDR3 DNA is TGTGCCAGCAGTTTCCTAGGACAGGGTGACGAGCAGTACTTC.

This chain joins TRBV30 and TRBJ2-7, with D unresolved. The CDR3 has 13 amino acids. Germline V gene sequence: CDR1 GTSNPN, CDR2 SVGIG (reference sequence). V was pared by 2 bases and J by 3 bases, with 11 bases between. The CDR3 DNA reads as TGTGCCTGGAGTTTTGAGTCCCGCTACGAGCAGTACTTC. This gives the protein CAWSFESRYEQYF.

This sequence joins TRBV7-5 and TRBJ2-1; TRBD1 was called by the table and not checked on the DNA. TRBV7-5 is described as a pseudogene. The CDR3 loop spans 15 amino acids. As DNA, the CDR3 is TGTGCCAGCAGCTTAGACAGAGTTCCCTACAATGAGCAGTTCTTC. Its protein is CASSLDRVPYNEQFF.

The chain combines TRBV18 with TRBJ1-1; D is perhaps TRBD1 (5 bases). The CDR3 length is 13 residues. From germline, CDR1 is KGHSH and CDR2 LQKENI. V lost 2 bases, J lost 8 bases, and 12 bases lay in between. This chain's CDR3 is CASSPTKQGEAFF. In DNA form, the CDR3 reads TGTGCCAGCTCACCAACAAAGCAGGGAGAAGCTTTCTTT.

The CDR3, as DNA: TGTGCCAGCAGCTTGGAGTACGGTAACCGGGAGCTGTTTTTT. Protein: CASSLEYGNRELFF. The chain uses TRBV5-4 and TRBJ2-2; no clear D. CDR1 is SGHNT, CDR2 YYREEE, per germline (reference sequence). This CDR3 spans 14 amino acids. The ends were cut back, 0 bases at V and 9 bases at J, with 12 bases in the middle.

This rearrangement joins TRBV7-9 to TRBJ2-1; D remains unclear. The V and J ends lost 1 base and 8 bases respectively, with 6 bases between them. The CDR3 consists of 12 residues. CDR1 is SEHNR, CDR2 FQNEAQ, per germline (reference sequence). The CDR3 nucleotides read TGTGCCAGCAGCTTAGTAAGCTATGAGCAGTTCTTC. Its protein product is CASSLVSYEQFF.

The genes are TRBV6-1 and TRBJ1-1; D not resolved. The CDR3 is made up of 12 amino acids. Germline V gene data show CDR1 as MNHNS and CDR2 as SASEGT. V lost 4 bases to trimming and J lost 5 bases, with 8 bases between them. CDR3 nucleotides: TGTGCCAGCAGTGTCTCCGGGACTGAAGCTTTCTTT. Residues: CASSVSGTEAFF.

The chain couples TRBV7-3 to TRBJ2-1; D is possibly TRBD1 (6 bases). Trimming stripped 5 bases from V and 3 bases from J, with 20 bases between. CDR1 is SGHTA and CDR2 is FQGTGA in the germline V gene. This CDR3 spans 17 amino acids. The CDR3 bases are TGTGCCAGCAGCCCCACGGGACACGATTATCTCTACAATGAGCAGTTCTTC. Translated, it gives CASSPTGHDYLYNEQFF.

This rearrangement joins TRBV27 to TRBJ2-7, with TRBD2 as a possible D gene (7 bases). Trimming took off 4 bases at V and 0 bases at J, with 16 bases between the two ends. Germline V gene data show CDR1 as MNHEY and CDR2 as SMNVEV (reference sequence). The CDR3 contains 16 residues. In nucleotides, the CDR3 is TGTGCCAGCAGTTGGGGCGGGGGCGTTAGCTCCTACGAGCAGTACTTC. It encodes CASSWGGGVSSYEQYF.

The chain recombines TRBV9 with TRBJ2-1; D may be TRBD1 or TRBD2 (5 bases each). Germline assignment: CDR1 SGDLS and CDR2 YYNGEE. With 0 bases removed from V and 0 bases from J, the gap between germline ends came to 10 bases. This CDR3 has 16 amino acids. This CDR3 reads CASSVGRGPSYNEQFF. The CDR3 DNA reads as TGTGCCAGCAGCGTAGGACGGGGCCCCTCCTACAATGAGCAGTTCTTC.

The chain couples TRBV15 to TRBJ1-5; D unresolved. There are 15 residues in the CDR3. Trimming removed 0 bases at V and 0 bases at J, with 6 bases between. Germline CDR1 and CDR2: LNHNV and YYDKDF (reference sequence). The DNA of the CDR3 is TGTGCCACCAGCAGAGATCACGCTAGCAATCAGCCCCAGCATTTT. Its translation is CATSRDHASNQPQHF. The whole variable domain, remainder taken from reference TRBV15 and TRBJ1-5, is DAMVIQNPRYQVTQFGKPVTLSCSQTLNHNVMYWYQQKSSQAPKLLFHYYDKDFNNEADTPDNFQSRRPNTSFCFLDIRSPGLGDTAMYLCATSRDHASNQPQHFGDGTRLSIL.

V usage is TRBV11-2 and J usage is TRBJ2-1, with D unclear. V gave up 5 bases and J gave up 7 bases, with 12 bases separating them. The CDR3 is 13 amino acids. The V gene's germline CDR1 is SGHAT and CDR2 FQNNGV. CDR3 sequence (DNA): TGTGCCAGCAGCCGATCGGACGGTAATGAGCAGTTCTTC. Translating gives CASSRSDGNEQFF.